A single sample is the source of the 25 T cell receptor beta chains below, sequenced in a study of shared clonotypes between healthy human individuals (dated by TCRdb to 2018 to 2021). Library creation used the immunoSEQ multiplex PCR assay. TCRdb mirrors the immuneACCESS table, restricted to in-frame sequences. Some clones are absent from its copies; in checked studies, under half trace to an unresolved V gene, and the reason for the others is unknown. A total of around 1.6 million clones appear in this sample, 95% to 99% of them only once. The leading ten clones occupy 0.4% to 0.55% of the sample. The specimen was naive CD4+ T cells sorted from blood. The cell subset or site label, read with the paper, signifies: CD45RA+ positively selected. The receptors originated from a man in his thirties or forties in good health.

This clone was counted only a few times. At one boundary the junction diverges from the germline segment, which might be a read error. V is TRBV7-9 and J is TRBJ1-5; D may be TRBD1 (5 bases). In germline, CDR1 is SEHNR, CDR2 FQNEAQ (reference sequence). The CDR3 is 13 amino acids. The chain's CDR3 is CASSLTVNQRQHF. Here the CDR3 DNA reads TGTGCCAGCAGCCTGACAGTAAATCAGCGCCAGCATTTT.

The J gene is TRBJ2-7, the V gene TRBV6-5, with 12 bases matching TRBD2. J gave up 2 bases and V 6 bases, and 2 bases lay outside the gene matches. The germline V gene encodes CDR1 MNHEY and CDR2 SVGAGI. This CDR3 contains 14 residues. The CDR3 coding sequence is TGTGCCAGCAGCGGACTAGCGGGACCCTACGAGCAGTACTTC. This translates into CASSGLAGPYEQYF.

The rearrangement uses TRBV11-3 and TRBJ2-7; 9 bases are shared with TRBD1. CDR1 is SGHNT and CDR2 is YENEEA in the germline V gene. The junction had 4 bases not matched to a gene; V was cut back by 4 bases and J by 6 bases. CDR3 size: 13 residues. In DNA form, the CDR3 reads TGTGCCAGCAGCTCTATGACAGGGGGCGAGCAGTACTTC. Residues: CASSSMTGGEQYF.

The chain uses TRBV7-8 and TRBJ1-5; D possibly corresponds to TRBD1 (5 bases). This CDR3 is built from 16 residues. Trimming took 5 bases from V and 0 from J, leaving 14 bases between them. CDR1 and CDR2 (germline): SGHVS, FQNEAQ. In nucleotides, the CDR3 is TGTGCCAGCAGCCCGACCTTCAGGGATAGCAATCAGCCCCAGCATTTT. Protein: CASSPTFRDSNQPQHF.

The rearrangement uses TRBV30 and TRBJ2-7, with 7 bases aligning to TRBD2. Trimming at V came to 5 bases and at J to 3 bases, leaving 1 base not matched to a gene. Germline V gene data show CDR1 as GTSNPN and CDR2 as SVGIG (reference sequence). The CDR3 totals 11 residues. The CDR3 nucleotides are TGTGCCTGGGGCGGGGGCTACGAGCAGTACTTC. Its translation is CAWGGGYEQYF.

CDR3 in amino acids: CASSGGLQPYEQYF. CDR3 sequence (DNA): TGTGCCAGTAGTGGGGGACTACAACCCTACGAGCAGTACTTC. The chain carries TRBV19 and TRBJ2-7; 7 nucleotides agree with TRBD2. The CDR3 spans 14 residues. Germline V gene lookup returns CDR1 LNHDA and CDR2 SQIVND (reference sequence). The J segment lost 2 bases and the V segment lost 5 bases, leaving 6 bases of the junction unmatched.

The V gene is TRBV6-5, the J gene TRBJ2-1; TRBD1 matches at 10 bases. V trimming: 5 bases; J trimming: 8 bases; junction bases outside the gene matches: 9. The CDR3 contains 15 residues. The germline gives CDR1 MNHEY, CDR2 SVGAGI. CDR3 in amino acids: CASSPSGQGMYEQFF. CDR3 nucleotide sequence: TGTGCCAGCAGTCCCTCGGGACAGGGGATGTATGAGCAGTTCTTC.

The V and J genes are TRBV7-6 and TRBJ2-5, with D unclear. The ends were cut back, 5 bases at V and 2 bases at J, with 15 bases in the middle. This CDR3 has 15 residues. Germline CDR1 reads SGHVS; CDR2 reads FNYEAQ. CDR3 in amino acids: CASSLRGVIQETQYF. The CDR3 bases are TGTGCCAGCAGCCTCCGTGGGGTAATACAAGAGACCCAGTACTTC. Together with reference TRBV7-6 and TRBJ2-5, the CDR3 gives the full variable domain: GAGVSQSPRYKVTKRGQDVALRCDPISGHVSLYWYRQALGQGPEFLTYFNYEAQQDKSGLPNDRFSAERPEGSISTLTIQRTEQRDSAMYRCASSLRGVIQETQYFGPGTRLLVL.

The chain joins TRBV10-1 to TRBJ1-5; possibly TRBD1 for D (5 bases). Germline lookup yields CDR1 WNHNN and CDR2 SYGVQD (reference sequence). V was shortened by 6 bases and J by 6 bases, with 12 bases between the two germline ends. This CDR3 has 13 amino acids. The CDR3 loop reads CASSQGVGQPQHF. CDR3 coding DNA: TGCGCCAGCAGCCAGGGTGTGGGTCAGCCCCAGCATTTT.

The chain uses TRBV9 and TRBJ2-1; 7 nucleotides line up with TRBD2. Trimming removed 10 bases from V and 4 bases from J; junction bases left unmatched: 17. Germline CDR1 and CDR2: SGDLS and YYNGEE. The CDR3 is 16 residues long. CDR3 nucleotides: TGTGCCTCCGAGCGATACTCGGGGGGAGGATACAATGAGCAGTTCTTC. It yields the protein CASERYSGGGYNEQFF.

The V call is TRBV5-1, the J call TRBJ2-1, with TRBD1 identical over 11 bases. This CDR3 has 15 amino acids. V was clipped by 4 bases and J by 5 bases; unmatched bases: 5. Germline V CDR1 and CDR2: SGHRS, YFSETQ. CDR3 nucleotides: TGCGCCAGCAGCAAGGACAGGGGGCCTAACAATGAGCAGTTCTTC. Translated, it gives CASSKDRGPNNEQFF.

The V and J genes are TRBV19 and TRBJ2-1; D call uncertain. V lost 6 bases to trimming and J lost 6 bases, with 15 bases between them. The germline V gene has CDR1 LNHDA and CDR2 SQIVND (reference sequence). The CDR3 runs to 14 residues. The CDR3 loop reads CASRWSEIVNEQFF. The CDR3 DNA follows: TGTGCCAGTAGGTGGAGCGAAATCGTCAATGAGCAGTTCTTC.

The chain combines TRBV28 with TRBJ2-7; D is possibly TRBD1 (6 bases). V lost 7 bases and J lost 3, with 16 bases in between. The CDR3 is made up of 14 amino acids. Per the germline V gene, CDR1 is MDHEN and CDR2 is SYDVKM. CDR3 loop: CASIHRDTRYEQYF. The CDR3 coding sequence is TGTGCCAGCATCCACCGGGACACCCGCTACGAGCAGTACTTC.

V and J are TRBV6-5 and TRBJ2-7; possibly TRBD1 for D (7 bases). In germline, CDR1 is MNHEY, CDR2 SVGAGI. The V end lost 3 bases, the J end lost 5 bases, and 14 bases lay between the germline ends. CDR3 length: 14 amino acids. CDR3 loop: CASSYRGDRDEQYF. The CDR3 DNA follows: TGTGCCAGCAGTTATCGCGGGGACAGAGACGAGCAGTACTTC.

The CDR3 DNA follows: TGTGCCAGCGACCGGACAGGGGAAAGCAATCAGCCCCAGCATTTT. Residues: CASDRTGESNQPQHF. The chain recombines TRBV10-3 with TRBJ1-5; 9 bases agree with TRBD1. The germline gives CDR1 ENHRY, CDR2 SYGVKD. J gave up 1 base and V 10 bases, and 8 bases lay outside the gene matches. The CDR3 is made up of 15 amino acids.

The genes are TRBV18 and TRBJ2-7; no reliable D call. The CDR3 contains 12 residues. The germline V and J ends were trimmed by 2 bases and 6 bases, with 8 bases remaining between them. Germline assignment: CDR1 KGHSH and CDR2 LQKENI. CDR3 protein: CASSPLGLEQYF. The CDR3 nucleotides are TGTGCCAGCTCACCATTAGGGCTCGAGCAGTACTTC.

The chain uses TRBV12-5 and TRBJ2-3; D may be TRBD1 (6 bases). V was trimmed by 5 bases and J by 2 bases, leaving 14 bases between them. Looked up from germline, CDR1 is LGHNT and CDR2 is FRNRAP. The CDR3 has 15 residues. The CDR3 sequence: CASGHRQADTDTQYF. CDR3 bases: TGTGCTAGTGGTCACAGACAGGCCGACACAGATACGCAGTATTTT. The full variable domain, rest sourced from reference TRBV12-5 and TRBJ2-3, is DARVTQTPRHKVTEMGQEVTMRCQPILGHNTVFWYRQTMMQGLELLAYFRNRAPLDDSGMPKDRFSAEMPDATLATLKIQPSEPRDSAVYFCASGHRQADTDTQYFGPGTRLTVL.

The V gene is TRBV7-8, the J gene TRBJ2-3; 14 bases are shared with TRBD2. This CDR3 has 18 residues. Germline lookup yields CDR1 SGHVS and CDR2 FQNEAQ. The junction had 7 bases not matched to a gene; V was cut back by 5 bases and J by 0 bases. The CDR3 reads CASSKRTSGRQSTDTQYF. Here the CDR3 DNA reads TGTGCCAGCAGCAAACGGACTAGCGGGAGGCAGAGCACAGATACGCAGTATTTT.

CDR3 coding DNA: TGTGCCAGCAGCTCCGATAACACCGGGGAGCTGTTTTTT. This translates into CASSSDNTGELFF. This chain connects TRBV5-6 to TRBJ2-2; D is ambiguous. The CDR3 is 13 amino acids. CDR1 is SGHDT and CDR2 is YYEEEE in the germline V gene. Trimming cost V 3 bases and J 2 bases, with 5 bases left between them. Together with reference TRBV5-6 and TRBJ2-2, the CDR3 gives the full variable domain: DAGVTQSPTHLIKTRGQQVTLRCSPKSGHDTVSWYQQALGQGPQFIFQYYEEEERQRGNFPDRFSGHQFPNYSSELNVNALLLGDSALYLCASSSDNTGELFFGEGSRLTVL.

J is TRBJ1-5 and V is TRBV6-5; D is undetermined. The CDR3 covers 14 residues. Deletions cut 0 bases from V and 2 bases from J, with 5 bases between. Germline CDR1 reads MNHEY; CDR2 reads SVGAGI. CDR3 in DNA: TGTGCCAGCAGTTACTCCAAGGGCAATCAGCCCCAGCATTTT. Its translation is CASSYSKGNQPQHF.

A word on this clone: Within the sample, other DNA sequences also encode this same CDR3. The V call is TRBV9, the J call TRBJ2-3; 10 bases map to TRBD2. CDR3 size: 15 residues. The junction had 2 bases not matched to a gene; V was cut back by 2 bases and J by 2 bases. The germline V gene encodes CDR1 SGDLS and CDR2 YYNGEE. The CDR3 reads CASSVTSGYTDTQYF. The DNA for the CDR3 is TGTGCCAGCAGCGTGACTAGCGGGTACACAGATACGCAGTATTTT. The full variable domain, rest sourced from reference TRBV9 and TRBJ2-3, is DSGVTQTPKHLITATGQRVTLRCSPRSGDLSVYWYQQSLDQGLQFLIQYYNGEERAKGNILERFSAQQFPDLHSELNLSSLELGDSALYFCASSVTSGYTDTQYFGPGTRLTVL.

The chain joins TRBV12-5 to TRBJ2-2; D remains ambiguous. The germline V gene has CDR1 LGHNT and CDR2 FRNRAP. With 0 bases removed from V and 4 bases from J, the gap between germline ends came to 0 bases. This CDR3 comprises 12 residues. As DNA, the CDR3 is TGTGCTAGTGGTTTGGTCACCGGGGAGCTGTTTTTT. This codes for CASGLVTGELFF.

V gene TRBV5-6 combines with J gene TRBJ1-5; D is undetermined. Between the trimmed V and J ends, which lost 0 bases and 4 bases, there was a span of 14 bases. The CDR3 contains 16 residues. Looked up from germline, CDR1 is SGHDT and CDR2 is YYEEEE. CDR3 sequence (DNA): TGTGCCAGCAGCTTGGGTCCTATCGGAAGAAATCAGCCCCAGCATTTT. Its protein product is CASSLGPIGRNQPQHF.

This chain links TRBV19 with TRBJ1-5; D possibly corresponds to TRBD1 (6 bases). CDR1 and CDR2 (germline): LNHDA, SQIVND (reference sequence). Trimming shortened V by 3 bases and J by 0 bases, and 15 bases separated the two germline ends. The CDR3 has 17 amino acids. The CDR3 DNA reads TGTGCCAGTAGTATTCTGGCGGGACACCTTAGCAATCAGCCCCAGCATTTT. It translates to CASSILAGHLSNQPQHF.

This clone was observed once. This sequence joins TRBV28 and TRBJ2-6; no firm D call. Germline V lookup: CDR1 MDHEN, CDR2 SYDVKM. Trimming stripped 8 bases from V and 2 bases from J, with 7 bases between. This CDR3 comprises 13 residues. The CDR3 nucleotides are TGTGCCAGCGTCCCTACTGGGGCCAACGTCCTGACTTTC. Protein: CASVPTGANVLTF. The variable domain in full, with the rest retrieved from reference TRBV28 and TRBJ2-6, is DVKVTQSSRYLVKRTGEKVFLECVQDMDHENMFWYRQDPGLGLRLIYFSYDVKMKEKGDIPEGYSVSREKKERFSLILESASTNQTSMYLCASVPTGANVLTFGAGSRLTVL.